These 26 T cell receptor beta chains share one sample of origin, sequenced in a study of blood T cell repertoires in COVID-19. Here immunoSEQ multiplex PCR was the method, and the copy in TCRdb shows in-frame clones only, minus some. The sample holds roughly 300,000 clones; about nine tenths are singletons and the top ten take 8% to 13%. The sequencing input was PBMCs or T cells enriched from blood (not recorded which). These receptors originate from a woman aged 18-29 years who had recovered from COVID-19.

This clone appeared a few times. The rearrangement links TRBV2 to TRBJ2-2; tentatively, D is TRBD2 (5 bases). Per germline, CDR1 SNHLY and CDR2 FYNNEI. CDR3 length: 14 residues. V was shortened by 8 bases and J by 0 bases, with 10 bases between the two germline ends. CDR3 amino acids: CASAGPSNTGELFF. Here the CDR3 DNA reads TGTGCCAGCGCGGGCCCTTCGAACACCGGGGAGCTGTTTTTT.

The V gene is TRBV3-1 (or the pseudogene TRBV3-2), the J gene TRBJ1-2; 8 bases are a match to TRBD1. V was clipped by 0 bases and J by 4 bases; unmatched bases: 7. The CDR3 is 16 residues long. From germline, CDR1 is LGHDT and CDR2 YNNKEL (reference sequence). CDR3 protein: CASSQDLGTGSYGYTF. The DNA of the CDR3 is TGTGCCAGCAGCCAAGATCTGGGGACAGGATCCTATGGCTACACCTTC.

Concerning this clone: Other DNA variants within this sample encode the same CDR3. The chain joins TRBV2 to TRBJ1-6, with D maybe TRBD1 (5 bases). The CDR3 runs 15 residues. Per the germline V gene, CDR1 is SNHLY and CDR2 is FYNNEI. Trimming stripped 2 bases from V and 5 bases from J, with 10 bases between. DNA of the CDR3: TGTGCCAGCAGTGAACGGGGAGGGGATAATTCACCCCTCCACTTT. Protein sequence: CASSERGGDNSPLHF.

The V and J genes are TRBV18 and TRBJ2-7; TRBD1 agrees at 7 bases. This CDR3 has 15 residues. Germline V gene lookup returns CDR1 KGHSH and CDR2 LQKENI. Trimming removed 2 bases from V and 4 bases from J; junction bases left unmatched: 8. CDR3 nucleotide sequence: TGTGCCAGCTCACCAGGACAAACAGGGGATTACGAGCAGTACTTC. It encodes CASSPGQTGDYEQYF.

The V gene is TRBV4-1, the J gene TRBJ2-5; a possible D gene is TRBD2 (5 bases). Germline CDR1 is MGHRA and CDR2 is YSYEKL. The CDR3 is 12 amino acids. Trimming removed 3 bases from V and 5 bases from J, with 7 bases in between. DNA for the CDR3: TGCGCCAGCAGCCACACGGGGGAGACCCAGTACTTC. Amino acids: CASSHTGETQYF.

The CDR3 loop reads CASSLIFGGGQPSYNEQFF. The DNA of the CDR3 is TGCGCCAGCAGCCTAATTTTCGGCGGGGGCCAACCTTCCTACAATGAGCAGTTCTTC. The chain employs TRBV4-1 and TRBJ2-1, with TRBD2 as a possible D gene (7 bases). Germline V gives CDR1 MGHRA, CDR2 YSYEKL. V was shortened by 4 bases and J by 1 base, with 23 bases between the two germline ends. CDR3 length: 19 amino acids.

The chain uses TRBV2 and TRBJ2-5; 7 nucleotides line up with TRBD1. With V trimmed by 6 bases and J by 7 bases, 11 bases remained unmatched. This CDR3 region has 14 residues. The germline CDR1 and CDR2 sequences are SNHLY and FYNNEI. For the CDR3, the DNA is TGTGCCAGCAGCACCGGGACAGTAGACGGGACCCAGTACTTC. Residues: CASSTGTVDGTQYF.

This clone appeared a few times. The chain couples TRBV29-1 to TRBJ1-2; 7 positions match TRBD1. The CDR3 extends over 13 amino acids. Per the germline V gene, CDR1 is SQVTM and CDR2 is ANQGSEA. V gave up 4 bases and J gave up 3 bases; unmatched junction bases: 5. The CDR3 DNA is TGCAGCGTTGCGACCGGGACAGACTATGGCTACACCTTC. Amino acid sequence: CSVATGTDYGYTF.

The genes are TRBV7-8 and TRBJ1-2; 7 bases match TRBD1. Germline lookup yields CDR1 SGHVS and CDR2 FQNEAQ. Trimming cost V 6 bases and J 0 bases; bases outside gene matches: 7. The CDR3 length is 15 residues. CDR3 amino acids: CASRLGTAPNYGYTF. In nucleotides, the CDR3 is TGTGCCAGCAGACTAGGGACAGCCCCTAACTATGGCTACACCTTC.

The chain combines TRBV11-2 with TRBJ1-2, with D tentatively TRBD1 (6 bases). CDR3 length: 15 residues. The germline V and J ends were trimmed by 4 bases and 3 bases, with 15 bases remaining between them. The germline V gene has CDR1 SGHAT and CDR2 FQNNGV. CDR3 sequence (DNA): TGTGCCAGCAGCTCCCACGGACAGTCTTACTATGGCTACACCTTC. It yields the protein CASSSHGQSYYGYTF. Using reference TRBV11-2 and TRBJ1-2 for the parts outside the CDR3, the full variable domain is EAGVAQSPRYKIIEKRQSVAFWCNPISGHATLYWYQQILGQGPKLLIQFQNNGVVDDSQLPKDRFSAERLKGVDSTLKIQPAKLEDSAVYLCASSSHGQSYYGYTFGSGTRLTVV.

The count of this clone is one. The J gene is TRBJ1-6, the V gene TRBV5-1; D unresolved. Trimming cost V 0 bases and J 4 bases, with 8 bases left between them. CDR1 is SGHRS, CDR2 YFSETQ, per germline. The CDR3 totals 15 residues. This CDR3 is CASSLGGDYNSPLHF. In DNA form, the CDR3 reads TGCGCCAGCAGCTTGGGCGGGGATTATAATTCACCCCTCCACTTT.

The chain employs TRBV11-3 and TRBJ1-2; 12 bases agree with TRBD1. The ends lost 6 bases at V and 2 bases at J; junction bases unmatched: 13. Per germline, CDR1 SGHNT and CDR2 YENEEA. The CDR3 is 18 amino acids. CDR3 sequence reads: CASRGDRGRATLNYGYTF. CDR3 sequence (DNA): TGTGCCAGCAGGGGGGACAGGGGGCGCGCGACTTTGAACTATGGCTACACCTTC.

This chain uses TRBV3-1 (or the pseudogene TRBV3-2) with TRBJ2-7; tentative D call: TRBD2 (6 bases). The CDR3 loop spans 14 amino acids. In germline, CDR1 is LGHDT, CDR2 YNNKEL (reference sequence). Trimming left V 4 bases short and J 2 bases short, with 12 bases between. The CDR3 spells CASSRLGSPYEQYF. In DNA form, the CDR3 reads TGTGCCAGCAGCCGTCTCGGGAGCCCCTACGAGCAGTACTTC.

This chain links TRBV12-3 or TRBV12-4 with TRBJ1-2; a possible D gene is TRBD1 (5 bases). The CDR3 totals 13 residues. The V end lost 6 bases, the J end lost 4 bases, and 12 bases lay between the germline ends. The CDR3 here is CASRPTGLYGYTF. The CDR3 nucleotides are TGTGCCAGCAGACCTACAGGTCTCTATGGCTACACCTTC.

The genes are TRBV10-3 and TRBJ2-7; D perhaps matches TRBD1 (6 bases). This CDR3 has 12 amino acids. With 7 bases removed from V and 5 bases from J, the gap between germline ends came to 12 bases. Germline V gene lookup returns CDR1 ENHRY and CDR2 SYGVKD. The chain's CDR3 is CAIKGGVDEQYF. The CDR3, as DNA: TGTGCCATCAAAGGGGGAGTGGACGAGCAGTACTTC.

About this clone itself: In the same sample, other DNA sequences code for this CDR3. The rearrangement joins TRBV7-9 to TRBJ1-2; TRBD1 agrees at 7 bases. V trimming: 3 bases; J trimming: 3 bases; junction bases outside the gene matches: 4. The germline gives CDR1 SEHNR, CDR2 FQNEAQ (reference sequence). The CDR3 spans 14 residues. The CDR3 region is CASSLARGDYGYTF. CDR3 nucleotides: TGTGCCAGCAGCTTGGCCAGGGGGGACTATGGCTACACCTTC.

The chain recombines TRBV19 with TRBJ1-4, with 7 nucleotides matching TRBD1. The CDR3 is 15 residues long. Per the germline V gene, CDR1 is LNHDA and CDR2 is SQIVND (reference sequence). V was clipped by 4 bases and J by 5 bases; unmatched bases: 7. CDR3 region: CASSTRGRINEKLFF. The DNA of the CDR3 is TGTGCCAGTAGTACGAGGGGGCGCATCAATGAAAAACTGTTTTTT.

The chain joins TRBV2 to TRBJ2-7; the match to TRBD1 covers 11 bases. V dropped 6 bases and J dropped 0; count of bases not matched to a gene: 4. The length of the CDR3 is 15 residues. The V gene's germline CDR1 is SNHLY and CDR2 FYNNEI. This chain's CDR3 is CASSWDRGTSYEQYF. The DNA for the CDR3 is TGTGCCAGCAGCTGGGACAGGGGGACCTCCTACGAGCAGTACTTC.

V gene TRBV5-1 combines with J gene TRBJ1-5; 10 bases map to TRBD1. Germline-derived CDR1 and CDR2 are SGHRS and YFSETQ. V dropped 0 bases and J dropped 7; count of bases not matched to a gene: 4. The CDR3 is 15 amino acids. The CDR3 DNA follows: TGCGCCAGCAGCTTGGACCCGGGACAGGGGCAGCCCCAGCATTTT. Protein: CASSLDPGQGQPQHF. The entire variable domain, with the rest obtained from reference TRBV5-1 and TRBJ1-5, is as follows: KAGVTQTPRYLIKTRGQQVTLSCSPISGHRSVSWYQQTPGQGLQFLFEYFSETQRNKGNFPGRFSGRQFSNSRSEMNVSTLELGDSALYLCASSLDPGQGQPQHFGDGTRLSIL.

The CDR3 nucleotides read TGTGCCAGCGGGACAGGGGTCCATCAGCCCCAGCATTTT. Translating gives CASGTGVHQPQHF. This chain uses TRBV19 with TRBJ1-5, with 10 bases fitting TRBD1. V shed 9 bases and J 5 bases; nucleotides not matched to a gene: 4. CDR1 is LNHDA and CDR2 is SQIVND in the germline V gene (reference sequence). The CDR3 has 13 residues.

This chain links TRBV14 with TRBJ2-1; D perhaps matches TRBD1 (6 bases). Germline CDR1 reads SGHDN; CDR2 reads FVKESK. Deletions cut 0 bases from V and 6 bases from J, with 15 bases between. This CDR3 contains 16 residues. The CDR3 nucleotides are TGTGCCAGCAGCCAAGACAGGGGAGTTTATGTCAATGAGCAGTTCTTC. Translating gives CASSQDRGVYVNEQFF.

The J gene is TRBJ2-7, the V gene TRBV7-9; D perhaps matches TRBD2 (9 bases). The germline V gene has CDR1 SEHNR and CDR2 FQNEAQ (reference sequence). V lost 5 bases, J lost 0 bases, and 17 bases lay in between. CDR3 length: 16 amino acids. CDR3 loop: CASSQGASGASYEQYF. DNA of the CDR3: TGTGCCAGCAGCCAGGGGGCTAGCGGGGCCTCCTACGAGCAGTACTTC.

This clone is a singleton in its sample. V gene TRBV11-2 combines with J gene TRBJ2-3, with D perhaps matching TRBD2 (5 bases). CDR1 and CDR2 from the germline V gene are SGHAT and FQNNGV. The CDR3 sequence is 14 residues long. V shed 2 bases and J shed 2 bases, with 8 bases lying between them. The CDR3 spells CASSLPGSTDTQYF. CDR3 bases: TGTGCCAGCAGCTTACCGGGGTCCACAGATACGCAGTATTTT.

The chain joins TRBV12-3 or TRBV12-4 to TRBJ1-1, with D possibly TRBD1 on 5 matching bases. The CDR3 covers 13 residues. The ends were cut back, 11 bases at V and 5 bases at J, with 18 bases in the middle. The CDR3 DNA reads TGTGCCTCCCAGGGAGGGGCGCGAACTGAAGCTTTCTTT. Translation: CASQGGARTEAFF.

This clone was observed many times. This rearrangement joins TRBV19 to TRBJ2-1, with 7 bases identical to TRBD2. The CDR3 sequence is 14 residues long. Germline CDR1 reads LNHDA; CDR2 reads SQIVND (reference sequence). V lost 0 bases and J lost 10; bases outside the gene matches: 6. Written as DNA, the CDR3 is TGTGCCAGTAGTATAGAGGGCGGGGGATACGAGCAGTTCTTC. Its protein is CASSIEGGGYEQFF.

CDR3 DNA sequence: TGTGCCAGTAGCCCTACCGGCACAGGGAACTATGGCTACACCTTC. Translation: CASSPTGTGNYGYTF. This chain links TRBV19 with TRBJ1-2; TRBD1 might be the D (6 bases). From germline, CDR1 is LNHDA and CDR2 SQIVND (reference sequence). With 6 bases removed from V and 2 bases from J, the gap between germline ends came to 16 bases. The CDR3 consists of 15 residues.